This record concerns one T cell receptor beta chain sequence. Methods used by the authors: Reference gene primer amplification gave nucleated cell count estimates. Here immunoSEQ multiplex PCR was the method, and the copy in TCRdb shows in-frame clones only, minus some. V, J and clone size reflect that table, while D and trimming were determined from the DNA. In the table there are hundreds of thousands of clones, 85% to 90% of which are singletons. Germline loops: CDR1 SGHRS, CDR2 YFSETQ. This CDR3 has 18 residues. Trimming at V came to 2 bases and at J to 0 bases, leaving 8 bases not matched to a gene. Cohort assignment relied on participant-reported clinical history. This record belongs to a study of blood T cell repertoires in COVID-19. About the research overall: Sources were T cells, B-cell-depleted T cells, or PBMCs; the material itself was cDNA or gDNA.

The rearrangement joins TRBV5-1 to TRBJ1-3, with 10 bases matching TRBD1. The source material was PBMCs or T cells enriched from blood (not recorded which). The source of this sequence is a man aged 35-49 years who had recovered from COVID-19. For the CDR3, the DNA is TGCGCCAGCAGCTTAGGGGGGACAGGGGCCGGCTCTGGAAACACCATATATTTT. Translating it yields CASSLGGTGAGSGNTIYF.